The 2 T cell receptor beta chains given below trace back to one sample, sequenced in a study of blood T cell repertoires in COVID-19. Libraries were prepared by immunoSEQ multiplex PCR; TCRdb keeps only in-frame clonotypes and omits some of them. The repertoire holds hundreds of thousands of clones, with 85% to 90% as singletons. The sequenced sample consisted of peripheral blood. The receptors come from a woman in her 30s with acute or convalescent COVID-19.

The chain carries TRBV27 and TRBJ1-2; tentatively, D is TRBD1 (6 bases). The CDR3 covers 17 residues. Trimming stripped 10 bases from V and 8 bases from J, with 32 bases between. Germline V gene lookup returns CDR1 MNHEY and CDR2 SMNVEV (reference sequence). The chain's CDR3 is CANSRDRPGQGLGGYTF. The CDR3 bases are TGTGCCAACAGCCGGGATCGCCCGGGACAAGGCCTTGGAGGCTACACCTTC.

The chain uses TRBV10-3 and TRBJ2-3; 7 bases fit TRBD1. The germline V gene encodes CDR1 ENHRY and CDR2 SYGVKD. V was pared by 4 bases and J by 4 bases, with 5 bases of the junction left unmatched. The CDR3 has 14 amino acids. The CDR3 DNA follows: TGTGCCATCAGTGGAGGGACAGTCTCAGATACGCAGTATTTT. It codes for CAISGGTVSDTQYF.